The rows below give T cell receptor beta chains drawn from one sample of a study of OX40 agonist ivuxolimab in advanced cancers. TCRdb's table, derived via immunoSEQ multiplex PCR, lists solely in-frame clones and lacks some. The table has tens of thousands of clones, roughly 92% seen once. The material sequenced was CD4+ or CD8+ T cells sorted from blood, taken in a trial of the OX40 agonist ivuxolimab. All receptors come from an adult with an advanced solid tumor such as melanoma, head and neck, liver or kidney cancer. The CDR3 runs from the conserved cysteine through the conserved F or W. D genes are given only for firm matches. Part of the rows lack a size; the others show once, few, many or a class for expanded clones.

>TRBD2|TRBV27|TRBJ2-3|NA
TGTGCCAGCAGCCGACGGACTAGCGGGTTCACAGATACGCAGTATTTT
CASSRRTSGFTDTQYF
>TRBD1|TRBV5-4|TRBJ2-5|NA
TGTGCCAGCAGCTTGCAGGGGGCGGAAAAGACCCAGTACTTC
CASSLQGAEKTQYF
>NA|TRBV28|TRBJ2-3|NA
TGTGCCAGCAGTTATCGGAACACAGATACGCAGTATTTT
CASSYRNTDTQYF
>TRBD1|TRBV7-2|TRBJ1-3|NA
TGTGCCAGCAGCTTAGCCGGGACAGCCTCTGGAAACACCATATATTTT
CASSLAGTASGNTIYF
>NA|TRBV20-1|TRBJ2-7|NA
TGCAGTGCTTTGGTTTCGGCCGAGCAGTACTTC
CSALVSAEQYF
>NA|TRBV28|TRBJ2-7|NA
TGTGCCAGCACCAAAAGGGTGGGGGGAGCAGTCTCCTACGAGCAGTACTTC
CASTKRVGGAVSYEQYF
>NA|TRBV2|TRBJ1-1|NA
TGTGCCAGCAGTGAGGGACCTAACACTGAAGCTTTCTTT
CASSEGPNTEAFF
>TRBD1|TRBV4-1|TRBJ1-2|NA
TGCGCCAGCAGCCAGAACCCTTCCAGGGGGGTCTATGGCTACACCTTC
CASSQNPSRGVYGYTF
>TRBD1|TRBV19|TRBJ1-2|NA
TGTGCCAGCCGCAGGGGGGTTAACTATGGCTACACCTTC
CASRRGVNYGYTF
>NA|TRBV7-2|TRBJ2-7|NA
TGTGCCAGCAGCCCAGCCTCGGGGCGCGGCTACGAGCAGTACTTC
CASSPASGRGYEQYF
>NA|TRBV5-1|TRBJ1-1|NA
TGCGCCAGCAGCTTCAGTGACGGGAACACTGAAGCTTTCTTT
CASSFSDGNTEAFF
>NA|TRBV28|TRBJ1-2|NA
TGTGCCAGCACGGAAGGGTTGGGTGGCTACACCTTC
CASTEGLGGYTF
>TRBD1|TRBV7-9|TRBJ2-7|NA
TGTGCCAGCAGCTCCGGTTCCAAGGGGGCCGACGAGCAGTACTTC
CASSSGSKGADEQYF
>NA|TRBV10-3|TRBJ2-2|NA
TGTGCCATCACCGCGGATAGCGACACCGGGGAGCTGTTTTTT
CAITADSDTGELFF
>NA|TRBV9|TRBJ2-2|NA
TGTGCCAGCAGCGTAGATTTGGGGTGGGGGCTGCTGAACACCGGGGAGCTGTTTTTT
CASSVDLGWGLLNTGELFF
>NA|TRBV6-5|TRBJ2-2|NA
TGTGCCAGCAGTTACAGGCCCGGGGAGCTGTTTTTT
CASSYRPGELFF
>TRBD1|TRBV7-9|TRBJ2-3|NA
TGTGCCAGCAGCTTGGGAGGGACAGGGGTCACAGATACGCAGTATTTT
CASSLGGTGVTDTQYF
>NA|TRBV2|TRBJ2-7|NA
TGTGCCAGCAGTGCGGAGACAGTCACCTACGAGCAGTACTTC
CASSAETVTYEQYF
>TRBD2|TRBV7-2|TRBJ2-1|NA
TGTGCCAGCAGCTTGAGTAGCGGGATTTACAATGAGCAGTTCTTC
CASSLSSGIYNEQFF
>NA|TRBV13|TRBJ2-3|NA
TGTGCCAGCAGCTTATTTCTCGAGCGAAATACGCAGTATTTT
CASSLFLERNTQYF
>TRBD1|TRBV7-9|TRBJ1-1|NA
TGTGCCAGCAGCTTAGCGGGACAGGAAACCGCTTTCTTT
CASSLAGQETAFF
>NA|TRBV19|TRBJ2-3|once
TGTGCCACACAGACCGGGACTTTGAGGGATACGCAGTATTTT
CATQTGTLRDTQYF
>NA|TRBV10-3|TRBJ2-3|NA
TGTGCCATCAGTGAAAAGCGGCCCACAGATACGCAGTATTTT
CAISEKRPTDTQYF
>TRBD2|TRBV27|TRBJ2-7|NA
TGTGCCAGCAGCTCAACGGCCGGGACTAGTTCCCCCCGCGAGCAGTACTTC
CASSSTAGTSSPREQYF
>NA|TRBV11-3|TRBJ1-1|NA
TGTGCCAGCAGCTTAGATCGGGCGGTGAACACTGAAGCTTTCTTT
CASSLDRAVNTEAFF
>NA|TRBV7-2|TRBJ1-2|once
TGTGCCAGCAGCCTGGGCCCCGCTAACTATGGCTACACCTTC
CASSLGPANYGYTF
>NA|TRBV5-1|TRBJ2-7|NA
TGCGCCAGCAGCTTGGGGCAGGGGCGCGAGCAGTACTTC
CASSLGQGREQYF
>NA|TRBV28|TRBJ1-2|NA
TGTGCCAGCTTGACGACGGTCGGGGGCGGCTATGGCTACACCTTC
CASLTTVGGGYGYTF
>TRBD2|TRBV27|TRBJ2-7|NA
TGTGCCAGCAGTTCCACTGGAGCGGGAGTGTCCTACGAGCAGTACTTC
CASSSTGAGVSYEQYF
>NA|TRBV18|TRBJ2-5|NA
TGTGCCAGCTCACCACTCTCGGGAGAGACCCAGTACTTC
CASSPLSGETQYF
>TRBD1|TRBV19|TRBJ1-2|NA
TGTGCCAGTAGTCCCCCGGGACAGGTCCTCTATGGCTACACCTTC
CASSPPGQVLYGYTF
>TRBD2|TRBV4-1|TRBJ2-3|NA
TGCGCCAGCAGCCAACCTCCGGGACTAGCGGGAGTAGTGGGATATTTT
CASSQPPGLAGVVGYF
>NA|TRBV6-1|TRBJ1-5|once
TGTGCCAGCAGGACACAGGGTGCCCCCCAGCATTTT
CASRTQGAPQHF
>NA|TRBV5-1|TRBJ2-7|NA
TGCGCCAGCAGCTTGGCCCCGGGACTCGAGCAGTACTTC
CASSLAPGLEQYF
>NA|TRBV10-1|TRBJ2-2|NA
TGCGCCAGCAGTGCCATCGGGGATGACACCGGGGAGCTGTTTTTT
CASSAIGDDTGELFF
>NA|TRBV5-8|TRBJ2-3|NA
TGTGCCAGCAGTCACAGCCGTGCAGATACGCAGTATTTT
CASSHSRADTQYF
>NA|TRBV28|TRBJ1-3|NA
TGTGCCAGCAGTCTAACTCAATTACGCTCTGGAAACACCATATATTTT
CASSLTQLRSGNTIYF
>TRBD1|TRBV4-1|TRBJ2-7|NA
TGCGCCAGCAGCCAAGTTGGGGTAAGGACAGGGGGCTCCTACGAGCAGTACTTC
CASSQVGVRTGGSYEQYF
>NA|TRBV7-8|TRBJ1-3|NA
TGTGCCAGCAGCTTAGAGGTCTGGACAAAAAACACCATATATTTT
CASSLEVWTKNTIYF
>TRBD1|TRBV28|TRBJ2-1|NA
TGTGCCAGCATCCCCGGGACAGGGGGTCGTGAGCAGTTCTTC
CASIPGTGGREQFF
>TRBD1|TRBV5-1|TRBJ1-1|NA
TGCGCCAGCAGCAGGCGCCCGGGACAGCTGAACACTGAAGCTTTCTTT
CASSRRPGQLNTEAFF
>TRBD1|TRBV5-1|TRBJ2-7|NA
TGCGCCAGCAGCCCGGGACAGGGTGGGGGATCCTACGAGCAGTACTTC
CASSPGQGGGSYEQYF